The present TCR beta chain was sequenced within a study of T cell clonality in common variable immunodeficiency. Study outcomes and limitations: Common variable immunodeficiency TCR beta sequences reportedly had fewer deletions and N-nucleotide insertions. CVID subjects had higher TCRbeta clonality than healthy controls, most marked in about a third. Authors noted CVID clonality's cause needs subpopulation repertoire sequencing.

The CDR3 has 15 residues. Trimming removed 5 bases from V and 7 bases from J; junction bases left unmatched: 7. Germline CDR1 and CDR2: KGHSH and LQKENI. This clone was detected only a few times. Its antigen is not identified. The read finishes 3 residues shy of the CDR3 end, and the germline J gene is used to complete it. TCRdb's copy holds only in-frame clones and misses some; the assay was immunoSEQ multiplex PCR. The profile covers roughly 20,000 clones, none occurring a single time. Both groups were predominantly of Caucasian heritage. The chain has TRBV18 and TRBJ2-2; 10 bases match TRBD1. The sample taken for sequencing was peripheral blood mononuclear cells. The clonotype comes from a human donor with common variable immunodeficiency. The CDR3 spells CASSRGQGDIGELFF. The DNA read from the CDR3 is TGTGCCAGCTCAAGAGGACAGGGGGACATCGGGGAG.